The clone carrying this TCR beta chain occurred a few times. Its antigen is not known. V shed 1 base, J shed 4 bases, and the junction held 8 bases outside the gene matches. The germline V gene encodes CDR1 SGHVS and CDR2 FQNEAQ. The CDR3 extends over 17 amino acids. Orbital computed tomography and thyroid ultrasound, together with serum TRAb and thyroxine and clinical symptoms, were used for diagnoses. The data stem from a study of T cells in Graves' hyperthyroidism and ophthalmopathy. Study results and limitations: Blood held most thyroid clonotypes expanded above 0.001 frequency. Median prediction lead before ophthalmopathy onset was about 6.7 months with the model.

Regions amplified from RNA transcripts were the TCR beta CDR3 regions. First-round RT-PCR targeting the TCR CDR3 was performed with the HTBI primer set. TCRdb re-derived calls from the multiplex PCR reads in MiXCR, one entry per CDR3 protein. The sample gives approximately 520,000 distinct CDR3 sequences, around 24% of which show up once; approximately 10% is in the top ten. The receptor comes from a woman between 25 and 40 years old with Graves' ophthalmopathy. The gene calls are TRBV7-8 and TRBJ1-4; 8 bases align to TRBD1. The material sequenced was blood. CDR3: CASSLDSRTGINEKLFF. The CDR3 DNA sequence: TGTGCCAGCAGCTTAGACTCACGGACAGGGATTAATGAAAAACTGTTTTTT. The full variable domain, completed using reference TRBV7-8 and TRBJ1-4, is GAGVSQSPRYKVAKRGQDVALRCDPISGHVSLFWYQQALGQGPEFLTYFQNEAQLDKSGLPSDRFFAERPEGSVSTLKIQRTQQEDSAVYLCASSLDSRTGINEKLFFGSGTQLSVL.